This is a list of T cell receptor beta chains from one sample in a study of T cells in Graves' hyperthyroidism and ophthalmopathy. From the multiplex PCR reads, TCRdb called clonotypes with MiXCR, one entry per CDR3 protein. This table has about 210,000 distinct CDR3 sequences, 15% to 20% appearing once. Sequencing was performed on blood. The receptors derive from a man aged 45-65 years with Graves' hyperthyroidism. The CDR3 runs from the conserved cysteine through the conserved F or W. Each record gives: D gene, V gene, J gene, clone size, CDR3 DNA, CDR3 protein. A D gene is named only where the DNA matches it firmly. Not all rows give a size; the values are once, few, many and, for expanded clones, a class.

NA,TRBV7-2,TRBJ1-2,many,TGTGCCAGCAGCGACCGGGCCCTTTATGGCTACACCTTC,CASSDRALYGYTF
NA,TRBV11-2,TRBJ1-1,many,TGTGCCAGCAGCTTTCCAACTATGAACACTGAAGCTTTCTTT,CASSFPTMNTEAFF
TRBD2,TRBV3-1,TRBJ2-2,many,TGTGCCAGCAGCCTCACAGCGGGAAACACCGGGGAGCTGTTTTTT,CASSLTAGNTGELFF
NA,TRBV5-1,TRBJ2-7,many,TGCGCCAGCAGCTTGCCAGGGGAGGACGAGCAGTACTTC,CASSLPGEDEQYF
NA,TRBV6-2/TRBV6-3,TRBJ2-7,many,TGTGCCAGCAGTCCCGGGGGAAGCTCCTACGAGCAGTACTTC,CASSPGGSSYEQYF
NA,TRBV7-2,TRBJ2-7,NA,TGTGCCAGCAGTACGCCCAGGGGGGGGAGGGCCAGGAACACCGGGGAGCAGTACTTC,CASSTPRGGRARNTGEQYF
NA,TRBV19,TRBJ1-2,NA,TGTGCCAGTAGTATGACGGCTACTAACTATGGCTACACCTTC,CASSMTATNYGYTF
NA,TRBV28,TRBJ2-5,many,TGTGCCAGCAGTCCATCCAGGGAGCGAGAGACCCAGTACTTC,CASSPSRERETQYF
TRBD2,TRBV9,TRBJ2-7,NA,TGTGCCAGCAGCGTAAGGACTAGAGACGAGCAGTACTTC,CASSVRTRDEQYF
NA,TRBV7-9,TRBJ2-7,NA,TGTGCCAGCAGCAACACAGGGTACGAGCAGTACTTC,CASSNTGYEQYF
NA,TRBV28,TRBJ2-5,many,TGTGCCAGCAGTTACAGGGACGGCGGGCGGACCCAGTACTTC,CASSYRDGGRTQYF
NA,TRBV28,TRBJ2-3,many,TGTGCCAGCAGTATGTGGGAGAGGTCAGATACGCAGTATTTT,CASSMWERSDTQYF
NA,TRBV6-2/TRBV6-3,TRBJ1-6,NA,TGTGCCAGCAGTTACGGGGTGAATGGATCACCCCTCCACTTT,CASSYGVNGSPLHF
NA,TRBV19,TRBJ2-5,NA,TGTGCCAGTAGTATAACAGGGACAAATCAAGAGACCCAGTACTTC,CASSITGTNQETQYF
NA,TRBV4-1,TRBJ1-1,many,TGCGCCAGCAGCCAATTAAGTTTAGGGGCCGCCAACACTGAAGCTTTCTTT,CASSQLSLGAANTEAFF
NA,TRBV28,TRBJ2-1,few,TGTGCCAGCAGTTCTTACGGGGTTCGCAATGAGCAGTTCTTC,CASSSYGVRNEQFF
NA,TRBV20-1,TRBJ2-4,few,TGCAGTGCTAGTCAACAACCAGGGGCCAAAAACATTCAGTACTTC,CSASQQPGAKNIQYF
NA,TRBV20-1,TRBJ2-7,many,TGCAGTGCCTATAACAGGGATGCGAGGTACGAGCAGTACTTC,CSAYNRDARYEQYF
NA,TRBV20-1,TRBJ2-1,NA,TGCAGCCCTCAGCGGGGACCCGGGGGCGGGGGTCCCTACAATGAGCAGTTCTTC,CSPQRGPGGGGPYNEQFF
NA,TRBV12-3/TRBV12-4,TRBJ1-3,many,TGTGCCAGCAGTTTAGGGGGGGGAACTGGAAACACCATATATTTT,CASSLGGGTGNTIYF
TRBD1,TRBV11-1,TRBJ2-1,NA,TGTGCCAGCAGCTCAAACAGGGGTCGGGAGCAGTTCTTC,CASSSNRGREQFF
NA,TRBV6-1,TRBJ1-1,many,TGTGCCAGCAATCTCGGGAGGACTGAAGCTTTCTTT,CASNLGRTEAFF
NA,TRBV12-3/TRBV12-4,TRBJ1-5,NA,TGTGCCAGCAGTTTAACGCCGATTGATAGCAATCAGCCCCAGCATTTT,CASSLTPIDSNQPQHF
TRBD1,TRBV2,TRBJ2-5,NA,TGTGCCAGCAGTCCGCGGACAGGGGGTGGGGAGACCCAGTACTTC,CASSPRTGGGETQYF
NA,TRBV20-1,TRBJ1-4,many,TGCAGTGCTAGACCGAATGAAAAACTGTTTTTT,CSARPNEKLFF
NA,TRBV10-1,TRBJ1-1,NA,TGCGCCAGCAGTGCCGGGATGAACACTGAAGCTTTCTTT,CASSAGMNTEAFF
NA,TRBV4-2,TRBJ1-5,NA,TGTGCCAGCAGCCGCCAGGGTGAAAAAGTCTGCAATCAGCCCCAGCATTTT,CASSRQGEKVCNQPQHF
TRBD2,TRBV4-2,TRBJ2-3,NA,TGTGCCAGCAGCCAATTGGGAGGGCCCTTCACAGATACGCAGTATTTT,CASSQLGGPFTDTQYF
TRBD1,TRBV5-1,TRBJ1-2,NA,TGCGCCAGCAGCTTAAGGGACAGAGGCGGCTACACCTTC,CASSLRDRGGYTF
NA,TRBV30,TRBJ1-1,many,TGTGCCTCGGGACGAAACACTGAAGCTTTCTTT,CASGRNTEAFF
NA,TRBV5-1,TRBJ2-5,many,TGCGCCAGCCTCAAAGGGGAGACCCAGTACTTC,CASLKGETQYF
NA,TRBV12-3/TRBV12-4,TRBJ1-3,many,TGTGCCAGCAGTTTCCGCAGGATGGTTTCTGGAAACACCATATATTTT,CASSFRRMVSGNTIYF
NA,TRBV27,TRBJ2-2,NA,TGTGCCAGCAGTCAGGAGGGTATCACCGGGGAGCTGTTTTTT,CASSQEGITGELFF
NA,TRBV20-1,TRBJ2-3,NA,TGCAGTGCTAGCTCTTCTGGCACCCTGGATACGCAGTATTTT,CSASSSGTLDTQYF
TRBD2,TRBV11-2,TRBJ2-7,many,TGTGCCAGCAGCCCACCCCGTAGGGAGGGCTACGAGCAGTACTTC,CASSPPRREGYEQYF
TRBD1,TRBV5-1,TRBJ2-7,many,TGCGCCAGCAGCTTGCTACAGGGGGCGAGATACGAGCAGTACTTC,CASSLLQGARYEQYF
NA,TRBV18,TRBJ2-2,few,TGTGCCAGCTCACCACTTACCTCGAGCACCGGGGAGCTGTTTTTT,CASSPLTSSTGELFF
TRBD2,TRBV5-1,TRBJ2-7,NA,TGCGCCAGCAGCTTGGTTGCGGGGGGTAACTACGAGCAGTACTTC,CASSLVAGGNYEQYF
TRBD2,TRBV30,TRBJ2-1,NA,TGTGCCTGGACGATCACTAGCGGGATATACAATGAGCAGTTCTTC,CAWTITSGIYNEQFF
NA,TRBV5-5,TRBJ1-1,few,TGTGCCAGCACCATGAACAGGATTTTTAACACTGAAGCTTTCTTT,CASTMNRIFNTEAFF
NA,TRBV2,TRBJ2-2,many,TGTGCCAGCTTGGCTAGCGAGAACACCGGGGAGCTGTTTTTT,CASLASENTGELFF